The next 11 T cell receptor beta chains were all read from a single sample in a study of CD8 T cells in Susac syndrome. It was with random hexamers that roughly 0.45 to 1 ug RNA was reverse transcribed. One entry per CDR3 protein, called by TCRdb with MiXCR from the immunoSEQ multiplex PCR reads. There are some 200,000 distinct CDR3 sequences in the sample; about 93% occur only once, and roughly 0.15% lies in the top ten. Sequencing was performed on CD8+ T cells from PBMCs. These TCRs come from a human donor with multiple sclerosis.

V gene TRBV5-8 combines with J gene TRBJ2-4, with D perhaps matching TRBD2 (5 bases). The CDR3 spans 16 residues. Germline V CDR1 and CDR2: SGHTS, YDEGEE. Trimming stripped 0 bases from V and 0 bases from J, with 10 bases between. The CDR3 loop is CASSLVRVIAKNIQYF. The CDR3 DNA reads as TGTGCCAGCAGCTTGGTGCGGGTTATAGCCAAAAACATTCAGTACTTC.

V usage is TRBV6-1 and J usage is TRBJ2-3; D not resolved. V gave up 8 bases and J gave up 6 bases, with 15 bases separating them. The CDR3 runs to 13 residues. CDR1 and CDR2 from the germline V gene are MNHNS and SASEGT. The CDR3 DNA follows: TGTGCCAGCTCCCGGGTCGGGCCGGATACGCAGTATTTT. Protein product: CASSRVGPDTQYF.

This sequence joins TRBV19 and TRBJ1-2; D is perhaps TRBD1 (5 bases). CDR1 and CDR2 (germline): LNHDA, SQIVND (reference sequence). Between the trimmed V and J ends, which lost 6 bases and 2 bases, there was a span of 16 bases. This CDR3 has 15 amino acids. The CDR3 spells CASSTVLRGNYGYTF. DNA for the CDR3: TGTGCCAGTAGCACCGTTCTCCGGGGGAACTATGGCTACACCTTC.

This sequence joins TRBV24-1 and TRBJ2-3; D gene uncertain. The V end was cut by 3 bases, the J end by 4 bases, with 7 bases between. The CDR3 is made up of 13 amino acids. The V gene's germline CDR1 is KGHDR and CDR2 SFDVKD. The CDR3 sequence is CATSDRIADTQYF. The CDR3 DNA sequence: TGTGCCACCAGTGATCGAATCGCAGATACGCAGTATTTT.

The V call is TRBV9, the J call TRBJ2-1; no reliable D call. The CDR3 spans 15 residues. V was cut by 0 bases and J by 2 bases, with 9 bases left in between. The germline V gene has CDR1 SGDLS and CDR2 YYNGEE. The CDR3 loop is CASSVGVTAYNEQFF. The CDR3 DNA follows: TGTGCCAGCAGCGTAGGCGTGACTGCCTACAATGAGCAGTTCTTC.

V usage is TRBV5-1 and J usage is TRBJ2-1; TRBD2 matches at 7 bases. V was pared by 0 bases and J by 9 bases, with 3 bases of the junction left unmatched. The germline gives CDR1 SGHRS, CDR2 YFSETQ. The CDR3 runs to 13 residues. The CDR3 DNA reads as TGCGCCAGCAGCTTGGAGGCTAGCGGTGAGCAGTTCTTC. It encodes CASSLEASGEQFF.

The genes are TRBV10-1 and TRBJ2-7; D gene ambiguous. V was clipped by 3 bases and J by 6 bases, with 9 bases between them. This CDR3 is 12 amino acids long. Germline lookup yields CDR1 WNHNN and CDR2 SYGVQD (reference sequence). CDR3 in amino acids: CASSESLGEQYF. CDR3 sequence (DNA): TGCGCCAGCAGTGAAAGTCTAGGCGAGCAGTACTTC.

The rearrangement links TRBV6-2 or TRBV6-3 to TRBJ2-7; D possibly corresponds to TRBD1 (6 bases). The CDR3 loop spans 15 amino acids. Germline-derived CDR1 and CDR2 are MNHEY and SVGEGT. Trimming cost V 6 bases and J 7 bases, with 22 bases left between them. This CDR3 is CASSRYQGPGAEQYF. Here the CDR3 DNA reads TGTGCCAGCAGCCGCTACCAGGGGCCAGGGGCGGAGCAGTACTTC.

This chain joins TRBV5-6 and TRBJ1-1; TRBD1 aligns across 12 bases. This CDR3 is 16 amino acids long. Germline CDR1 and CDR2: SGHDT and YYEEEE. V trimming: 0 bases; J trimming: 4 bases; junction bases outside the gene matches: 4. DNA for the CDR3: TGTGCCAGCAGCTTGGAGGGACAGGGGGCTTCCACTGAAGCTTTCTTT. Residues: CASSLEGQGASTEAFF.

This clonotype was counted a single time. V usage is TRBV13 and J usage is TRBJ2-7, with TRBD1 matching over 10 bases. With 4 bases clipped from V and 2 bases from J, the junction kept 8 bases outside the gene matches. The CDR3 consists of 16 residues. Germline V lookup: CDR1 PRHDT, CDR2 FYEKMQ (reference sequence). The CDR3 DNA sequence: TGTGCCAGCAGCTCCTCGACCGGGACAGGGGCCTACGAGCAGTACTTC. Amino acids: CASSSSTGTGAYEQYF.

The chain has TRBV5-4 and TRBJ1-2; D is ambiguous. This CDR3 is built from 13 residues. V shed 0 bases and J shed 6 bases, with 9 bases lying between them. In germline, CDR1 is SGHNT, CDR2 YYREEE (reference sequence). In DNA form, the CDR3 reads TGTGCCAGCAGCTTGGAGCGGTACGATGGCTACACCTTC. The encoded protein is CASSLERYDGYTF.